These 31 T cell receptor beta chains were sequenced from one sample in a study of CD8+CD57+ T cells in acquired aplastic anemia. According to the study, genomic DNA was the template for TCR beta VDJ and CDR3 profiling. TCRdb recomputed calls from the reads with MiXCR, one row per CDR3 protein. The table includes about 190,000 distinct CDR3 sequences, 64% detected once. The sample comprised sorted CD4+, CD8+, or CD8+CD57+ T cells (not recorded which) from PBMCs. Source of these receptors: a human donor with severe aplastic anemia or a healthy control (not recorded which).

The rearrangement joins TRBV20-1 to TRBJ2-7; D unresolved. CDR1 and CDR2 from the germline V gene are DFQATT and SNEGSKA (reference sequence). This CDR3 contains 12 residues. V lost 0 bases, J lost 2 bases, and 5 bases lay in between. The CDR3 coding sequence is TGCAGTGCTAGAGATCAGCCCTACGAGCAGTACTTC. Its protein is CSARDQPYEQYF.

This chain joins TRBV7-8 and TRBJ2-7, with no clear D. Looked up from germline, CDR1 is SGHVS and CDR2 is FQNEAQ. This CDR3 contains 12 residues. Between the trimmed V and J ends, which lost 5 bases and 7 bases, there was a span of 12 bases. CDR3 residues: CASSPLGKEQYF. CDR3 nucleotides: TGTGCCAGCAGCCCCCTGGGGAAGGAGCAGTACTTC.

The rearrangement joins TRBV19 to TRBJ2-1; perhaps TRBD1 as D (5 bases). CDR3 size: 12 residues. Trimming removed 6 bases at V and 10 bases at J, with 13 bases between. The germline V gene encodes CDR1 LNHDA and CDR2 SQIVND (reference sequence). The CDR3 DNA sequence: TGTGCCAGTAGCGAGGCAGGGTTCGAGCAGTTCTTC. Translation: CASSEAGFEQFF.

This clonotype was found once. The junction and the germline gene differ at one end; a read error may be behind it. This chain connects TRBV24-1 to TRBJ1-2; 7 nucleotides line up with TRBD1. This CDR3 region has 14 residues. The germline V gene encodes CDR1 KGHDR and CDR2 SFDVKD. CDR3 amino acids: CATSETGQNYDYTF. Written as DNA, the CDR3 is TGTGCCACCAGTGAGACGGGACAGAACTATGACTACACCTTC.

The chain links TRBV7-9 to TRBJ2-7; TRBD1 is a possible D gene (5 bases). Trimming removed 3 bases at V and 0 bases at J, with 12 bases between. CDR1 SEHNR and CDR2 FQNEAQ come from the germline V gene (reference sequence). CDR3 length: 15 amino acids. CDR3 DNA: TGTGCCAGCAGCTTTCCGACAGACGGCTCCTACGAGCAGTACTTC. This gives the protein CASSFPTDGSYEQYF.

The rearrangement joins TRBV7-2 to TRBJ1-3, with TRBD1 identical over 8 bases. Trimming cost V 1 base and J 0 bases; bases outside gene matches: 5. Germline V gene data show CDR1 as SGHTA and CDR2 as FQGNSA. The CDR3 extends over 17 amino acids. DNA for the CDR3: TGTGCCAGCAGCTTAGTGACGGGACAGGCCTCTGGAAACACCATATATTTT. It translates to CASSLVTGQASGNTIYF. Looking up the rest from reference TRBV7-2 and TRBJ1-3 gives the full variable domain: GAGVSQSPSNKVTEKGKDVELRCDPISGHTALYWYRQSLGQGLEFLIYFQGNSAPDKSGLPSDRFSAERTGGSVSTLTIQRTQQEDSAVYLCASSLVTGQASGNTIYFGEGSWLTVV.

A word on this clonotype: Germline and junction disagree at one end, which may indicate a read error. V is TRBV9 and J is TRBJ1-3; 9 positions agree with TRBD1. This CDR3 is built from 11 residues. Germline CDR1 and CDR2: SGDLS and YYNGEE. In nucleotides, the CDR3 is TGTGCCAGCAGCGTCCAGTTGACAGGGGGATTT. The encoded protein is CASSVQLTGGF.

This clonotype was detected once. This chain uses TRBV5-1 with TRBJ2-7; no definite D call. Germline-derived CDR1 and CDR2 are SGHRS and YFSETQ. The CDR3 totals 15 residues. V lost 0 bases to trimming and J lost 0 bases, with 10 bases between them. CDR3 residues: CASSLVPVNSYEQYF. In nucleotides, the CDR3 is TGCGCCAGCAGCTTGGTTCCAGTGAACTCCTACGAGCAGTACTTC. Full variable domain (rest looked up from reference TRBV5-1 and TRBJ2-7): KAGVTQTPRYLIKTRGQQVTLSCSPISGHRSVSWYQQTPGQGLQFLFEYFSETQRNKGNFPGRFSGRQFSNSRSEMNVSTLELGDSALYLCASSLVPVNSYEQYFGPGTRLTVT.

J is TRBJ1-2 and V is TRBV5-1, with TRBD1 matching 8 bases. This CDR3 contains 16 residues. Per the germline V gene, CDR1 is SGHRS and CDR2 is YFSETQ. The V segment lost 0 bases and the J segment 6 bases; nucleotides outside the gene matches: 10. CDR3 residues: CASSLGTGGPLDGYTF. CDR3 coding DNA: TGCGCCAGCAGCTTGGGAACAGGGGGGCCCCTCGATGGCTACACCTTC.

The genes are TRBV20-1 and TRBJ2-7; 7 bases match TRBD2. The CDR3 contains 13 residues. The germline V gene encodes CDR1 DFQATT and CDR2 SNEGSKA (reference sequence). Trimming removed 6 bases from V and 2 bases from J; junction bases left unmatched: 7. The CDR3 region is CSASTSATYEQYF. The CDR3, as DNA: TGCAGTGCATCCACTAGCGCGACCTACGAGCAGTACTTC.

This clonotype has just a few counts. V and J are TRBV24-1 and TRBJ2-7, with D tentatively TRBD1 (7 bases). With 6 bases removed from V and 4 bases from J, the gap between germline ends came to 18 bases. CDR3 length: 15 residues. CDR1 and CDR2 from the germline V gene are KGHDR and SFDVKD. The CDR3 loop is CATSLAGQLNYEQYF. The CDR3 region has the DNA TGTGCCACCAGTCTTGCGGGACAGCTAAATTACGAGCAGTACTTC.

CDR3 bases: TGTGCCAGCAGGGACCCTAGCGGGGGATTGGATACGCAGTATTTT. As protein: CASRDPSGGLDTQYF. The V and J genes are TRBV11-2 and TRBJ2-3; 10 nucleotides line up with TRBD2. Looked up from germline, CDR1 is SGHAT and CDR2 is FQNNGV. The CDR3 sequence is 15 residues long. V trimming: 6 bases; J trimming: 6 bases; junction bases outside the gene matches: 9.

The chain joins TRBV29-1 to TRBJ1-2, with 7 bases aligning to TRBD1. CDR1 is SQVTM and CDR2 is ANQGSEA in the germline V gene. The CDR3 covers 13 residues. The V and J ends lost 1 base and 4 bases, in that order; junction bases with no gene match: 3. The CDR3 loop is CSVEGGTVYGYTF. The CDR3 coding sequence is TGCAGCGTTGAAGGGGGGACAGTCTATGGCTACACCTTC. Using reference TRBV29-1 and TRBJ1-2 for the parts outside the CDR3, the full variable domain is SAVISQKPSRDICQRGTSLTIQCQVDSQVTMMFWYRQQPGQSLTLIATANQGSEATYESGFVIDKFPISRPNLTFSTLTVSNMSPEDSSIYLCSVEGGTVYGYTFGSGTRLTVV.

This chain joins TRBV19 and TRBJ2-7; D possibly corresponds to TRBD2 (5 bases). The CDR3 is 13 residues long. Germline V gene sequence: CDR1 LNHDA, CDR2 SQIVND (reference sequence). V was cut by 11 bases and J by 0 bases, with 14 bases left in between. This CDR3 reads CASKGVTSYEQYF. The CDR3 DNA is TGTGCCTCAAAGGGAGTAACCTCCTACGAGCAGTACTTC.

Worth noting for this clonotype: No conserved phenylalanine or tryptophan ends this CDR3, so it is likely a read error. The limits of the CDR3 on the DNA are not certain, so only TCRdb's listed CDR3 is given. V and J are TRBV24-1 and TRBJ1-2. The CDR3 totals 8 residues, both ends included. Looked up from germline, CDR1 is KGHDR and CDR2 is SFDVKD. The CDR3 loop is CATSDPPT.

This clonotype was counted a single time. The junction departs from germline at one end; a sequencing error may be responsible. This sequence joins TRBV7-9 and TRBJ2-1; a weak D match, TRBD2 (5 bases). Germline CDR1 is SEHNR and CDR2 is FQNEAQ (reference sequence). The CDR3 extends over 13 amino acids. The CDR3 protein is CASSLVGELGRFF. Here the CDR3 DNA reads TGTGCCAGCAGTTTAGTTGGGGAGCTAGGGCGGTTCTTC.

This clonotype was detected many times. The V call is TRBV9, the J call TRBJ2-3; TRBD1 or TRBD2 may be the D gene (5 bases each). From germline, CDR1 is SGDLS and CDR2 YYNGEE. Trimming cost V 6 bases and J 6 bases, with 26 bases left between them. The CDR3 contains 17 residues. The CDR3 reads CASTASLGDSPGDTQYF. CDR3 nucleotides: TGTGCCAGCACCGCTAGTCTGGGAGACAGTCCTGGCGATACGCAGTATTTT.

This rearrangement joins TRBV19 to TRBJ1-6, with D maybe TRBD1 (5 bases). The germline V and J ends were trimmed by 7 bases and 6 bases, with 10 bases remaining between them. Germline V gene data show CDR1 as LNHDA and CDR2 as SQIVND (reference sequence). CDR3 length: 13 amino acids. The chain's CDR3 is CASNQGGNSPLHF. CDR3 sequence (DNA): TGTGCCAGTAACCAGGGAGGTAATTCACCCCTCCACTTT.

This clonotype occurred many times. The chain employs TRBV20-1 and TRBJ2-7; D ambiguous. CDR1 is DFQATT, CDR2 SNEGSKA, per germline (reference sequence). V was pared by 0 bases and J by 2 bases, with 8 bases between. There are 13 residues in the CDR3. CDR3 DNA sequence: TGCAGTGCTAGAGATGGAGAAACCTACGAGCAGTACTTC. Amino acid sequence: CSARDGETYEQYF.

This chain uses TRBV20-1 with TRBJ2-5, with D uncertain. This CDR3 spans 13 amino acids. V lost 4 bases to trimming and J lost 2 bases, with 11 bases between them. The germline V gene has CDR1 DFQATT and CDR2 SNEGSKA (reference sequence). The CDR3 sequence is CSAMGPSQETQYF. CDR3 nucleotides: TGCAGTGCTATGGGCCCCTCGCAAGAGACCCAGTACTTC.

The rearrangement links TRBV12-3 or TRBV12-4 to TRBJ2-7; D might be TRBD1 (6 bases). V was trimmed by 2 bases and J by 6 bases, leaving 11 bases between them. The CDR3 consists of 13 residues. The CDR3 protein is CASSLNQGGEQYF. In nucleotides, the CDR3 is TGTGCCAGCAGTTTAAACCAAGGGGGCGAGCAGTACTTC.

The chain couples TRBV24-1 to TRBJ2-3; a possible D gene is TRBD2 (5 bases). Germline lookup yields CDR1 KGHDR and CDR2 SFDVKD. Trimming removed 5 bases at V and 2 bases at J, with 7 bases between. The CDR3 sequence is 13 residues long. CDR3 coding DNA: TGTGCCACCAGTGGACTAAACACAGATACGCAGTATTTT. It translates to CATSGLNTDTQYF.

At least ten counts were recorded for this clonotype. This sequence joins TRBV10-2 and TRBJ1-2, with D unclear. Deletions cut 5 bases from V and 1 base from J, with 14 bases between. The germline V gene has CDR1 WSHSY and CDR2 SAAADI. The CDR3 is 15 amino acids. Here the CDR3 reads CASSNGLKVNYGYTF. The CDR3 bases are TGCGCCAGCAGTAATGGGCTGAAGGTTAACTATGGCTACACCTTC.

This clonotype was recorded many times. The chain links TRBV13 to TRBJ1-4, with a possible D match to TRBD1 (5 bases). The CDR3 loop spans 16 amino acids. The germline V and J ends were trimmed by 8 bases and 5 bases, with 21 bases remaining between them. The V gene's germline CDR1 is PRHDT and CDR2 FYEKMQ (reference sequence). The CDR3 DNA sequence: TGTGCCAGCGGTACGTCCGTGCGGGGGTCGAATGAAAAACTGTTTTTT. Translation: CASGTSVRGSNEKLFF.

At least ten counts were recorded for this clonotype. This chain links TRBV2 with TRBJ1-5; TRBD1 matches 7 bases. The J segment lost 2 bases and the V segment lost 0 bases, leaving 10 bases of the junction unmatched. CDR1 is SNHLY and CDR2 is FYNNEI in the germline V gene. This CDR3 has 18 residues. The CDR3 region is CASSEAPGTVVGNQPQHF. The CDR3 region has the DNA TGTGCCAGCAGTGAAGCCCCCGGGACAGTAGTGGGCAATCAGCCCCAGCATTTT.

The J gene is TRBJ2-1, the V gene TRBV15, with D possibly being TRBD2 (6 bases). The CDR3 runs to 15 residues. Germline V gene data show CDR1 as LNHNV and CDR2 as YYDKDF (reference sequence). The V gene lost 6 bases and the J gene lost 0 bases, with 12 bases spanning the gap. The CDR3 spells CATSRDSSSYNEQFF. CDR3 sequence (DNA): TGTGCCACCAGTCGGGACTCGAGCTCCTACAATGAGCAGTTCTTC.

This chain joins TRBV6-2 or TRBV6-3 and TRBJ1-1; no clear D gene. The V gene lost 2 bases and the J gene lost 1 base, with 14 bases spanning the gap. Germline V gene sequence: CDR1 MNHEY, CDR2 SVGEGT. This CDR3 has 16 residues. CDR3 DNA sequence: TGTGCCAGCAGTTACACCCAACACCCTTCGAACACTGAAGCTTTCTTT. It translates to CASSYTQHPSNTEAFF.

The chain recombines TRBV7-8 with TRBJ1-1; no reliable D call. The V end was cut by 7 bases, the J end by 4 bases, with 13 bases between. The CDR3 runs to 13 residues. Germline V gives CDR1 SGHVS, CDR2 FQNEAQ. The CDR3 DNA is TGTGCCAGCACCGCCTCAGTGAGCACTGAAGCTTTCTTT. It specifies CASTASVSTEAFF.

This clonotype was seen many times. The gene calls are TRBV20-1 and TRBJ1-2, with unresolved D. Germline values: CDR1 DFQATT, CDR2 SNEGSKA (reference sequence). There are 14 residues in the CDR3. Trimming removed 6 bases from V and 1 base from J, with 15 bases in between. The CDR3 DNA reads TGCAGTGCCAGCAGTCCGAGGATTAACTATGGCTACACCTTC. Translating gives CSASSPRINYGYTF.

This clonotype was recorded at least ten times. V and J are TRBV7-8 and TRBJ1-1; TRBD1 matches 7 bases. The germline V gene encodes CDR1 SGHVS and CDR2 FQNEAQ. The CDR3 is 17 residues long. Losses at the gene ends were 5 bases for V and 1 base for J; bases not matched to a gene: 13. The CDR3 sequence: CASSVFRGEQKNTEAFF. CDR3 nucleotides: TGTGCCAGCAGCGTTTTCAGGGGGGAGCAAAAGAACACTGAAGCTTTCTTT.

The rearrangement joins TRBV20-1 to TRBJ2-7; 7 positions match TRBD2. CDR1 and CDR2 (germline): DFQATT, SNEGSKA (reference sequence). This CDR3 spans 12 amino acids. J gave up 5 bases and V 3 bases, and 4 bases lay outside the gene matches. The CDR3 sequence: CSASEGGDEQYF. DNA for the CDR3: TGCAGTGCTAGTGAGGGAGGGGACGAGCAGTACTTC.